Below are 23 T cell receptor beta chains sequenced from a single sample in a study of sequential checkpoint blockade in melanoma (dated by TCRdb to between 2018 and 2020). The protocol used for the library was the immunoSEQ multiplex PCR assay. Not all clones reach the TCRdb copy of this immuneACCESS table, which keeps in-frame sequences only. Checked studies attribute under half of the gap to unresolved V genes and leave the rest unexplained. The sample table contains about 6,100 clones; only one count was recorded for about 24% of them. Approximately 9.4% of the sample rests with the top ten. Interpreted using the paper, the treatment or condition label stands for: randomized to nivolumab then ipilimumab (arm A) or the reverse (arm B). Here the sequenced sample was tumor tissue (inferred from file names), taken from a patient given nivolumab and ipilimumab in sequence. Source of these receptors: a human donor with melanoma.

The chain is built from TRBV6-8 and TRBJ1-2, with TRBD1 matching 8 bases. Germline values: CDR1 MNHGY, CDR2 SAAAGT. The trim removed 5 bases at V and 4 bases at J, leaving 6 bases unmatched. The CDR3 is made up of 14 amino acids. This chain's CDR3 is CASSLGQGLYGYTF. The CDR3 nucleotides read TGTGCCAGCAGTCTTGGACAGGGACTCTATGGCTACACCTTC.

This sequence joins TRBV19 and TRBJ2-5; D perhaps matches TRBD2 (5 bases). Germline V gene sequence: CDR1 LNHDA, CDR2 SQIVND (reference sequence). Between the trimmed V and J ends, which lost 3 bases and 2 bases, there was a span of 10 bases. This CDR3 contains 14 residues. CDR3 amino acids: CASSISAVQETQYF. As DNA, the CDR3 is TGTGCCAGTAGTATCTCAGCGGTTCAAGAGACCCAGTACTTC.

The sample holds many counts of this clone. This chain connects TRBV9 to TRBJ1-2, with 7 bases fitting TRBD1. The germline V gene has CDR1 SGDLS and CDR2 YYNGEE. The CDR3 is 15 residues long. V gave up 3 bases and J gave up 7 bases; unmatched junction bases: 12. CDR3 DNA sequence: TGTGCCAGCAGCGACAGGGGCAACCCTTCGGGTGGCTACACCTTC. Its protein product is CASSDRGNPSGGYTF.

This clone has at least ten counts. The chain carries TRBV6-8 and TRBJ2-1; 9 bases map to TRBD2. The CDR3 is made up of 17 amino acids. V was pared by 2 bases and J by 9 bases, with 14 bases of the junction left unmatched. Germline loops: CDR1 MNHGY, CDR2 SAAAGT. CDR3: CASSYISRLAVDGEQFF. CDR3 in DNA: TGTGCCAGCAGTTACATTTCTCGACTAGCGGTAGACGGTGAGCAGTTCTTC.

The chain has TRBV5-1 and TRBJ1-2; 8 positions agree with TRBD1. The CDR3 is made up of 15 amino acids. V gave up 3 bases and J gave up 8 bases; unmatched junction bases: 12. Germline V gene lookup returns CDR1 SGHRS and CDR2 YFSETQ. CDR3 sequence reads: CASSYTRGTGVGYTF. DNA for the CDR3: TGCGCCAGCAGCTACACCCGGGGGACAGGCGTCGGCTACACCTTC.

CDR3 DNA: TGCAGCGTTGAAGCCTGGGACAGGGGGTTCGATACGCAGTATTTT. Residues: CSVEAWDRGFDTQYF. The J gene is TRBJ2-3, the V gene TRBV29-1, with 11 bases identical to TRBD1. The trim removed 1 base at V and 6 bases at J, leaving 6 bases unmatched. This CDR3 is 15 amino acids long. Looked up from germline, CDR1 is SQVTM and CDR2 is ANQGSEA.

This sequence joins TRBV5-1 and TRBJ2-1, with D maybe TRBD1 (6 bases). The ends were cut back, 3 bases at V and 4 bases at J, with 14 bases in the middle. In germline, CDR1 is SGHRS, CDR2 YFSETQ. CDR3 length: 15 residues. The CDR3: CASSSEDSPYNEQFF. The CDR3 DNA reads as TGCGCCAGCAGCTCAGAGGACAGTCCTTACAATGAGCAGTTCTTC.

This clone was seen just once. The V and J genes are TRBV5-1 and TRBJ1-2; 9 bases line up with TRBD1. This CDR3 comprises 14 residues. V lost 4 bases, J lost 6 bases, and 7 bases stayed unmatched. The germline V gene has CDR1 SGHRS and CDR2 YFSETQ. The DNA of the CDR3 is TGCGCCAGCAGCATCACAGGGGGCGGGGATGGCTACACCTTC. Translating gives CASSITGGGDGYTF. The full variable domain, rest sourced from reference TRBV5-1 and TRBJ1-2, is KAGVTQTPRYLIKTRGQQVTLSCSPISGHRSVSWYQQTPGQGLQFLFEYFSETQRNKGNFPGRFSGRQFSNSRSEMNVSTLELGDSALYLCASSITGGGDGYTFGSGTRLTVV.

CDR3 loop: CASSSGADKSNIQYF. The CDR3 bases are TGTGCCAGCTCATCGGGAGCGGACAAATCCAACATTCAGTACTTC. The chain uses TRBV18 and TRBJ2-4, with D perhaps matching TRBD2 (6 bases). V dropped 5 bases and J dropped 7 bases, with 18 bases sitting between them. The CDR3 sequence is 15 residues long. Germline V gene sequence: CDR1 KGHSH, CDR2 LQKENI.

The table lists this clone with a few counts. The rearrangement links TRBV23-1 to TRBJ1-1; a weak D match, TRBD1 (5 bases). TRBV23-1 is an open reading frame, and its role is uncertain. Trimming removed 6 bases at V and 2 bases at J, with 10 bases between. The CDR3 covers 13 residues. The CDR3 here is CASSRDPNTEAFF. The CDR3 region has the DNA TGCGCCAGCAGCCGGGACCCAAACACTGAAGCTTTCTTT.

The chain is built from TRBV18 and TRBJ2-7; the match to TRBD1 covers 7 bases. The CDR3 covers 13 residues. Trimming removed 5 bases from V and 6 bases from J; junction bases left unmatched: 7. The germline V gene has CDR1 KGHSH and CDR2 LQKENI. The CDR3 bases are TGTGCCAGCTCATCGGAACAGGGGTCCGAGCAGTACTTC. Encoded protein: CASSSEQGSEQYF.

This clone was found many times. This chain links TRBV11-3 with TRBJ2-2; 7 bases are a match to TRBD1. The trim removed 5 bases at V and 5 bases at J, leaving 20 bases unmatched. CDR1 SGHNT and CDR2 YENEEA come from the germline V gene. This CDR3 region has 19 residues. The CDR3 sequence is CASSPRMKDRVGKTGELFF. CDR3 sequence (DNA): TGTGCCAGCAGCCCCCGGATGAAAGACAGGGTGGGGAAGACCGGGGAGCTGTTTTTT.

This clone was observed a handful of times. The J gene is TRBJ2-1, the V gene TRBV15; D may be TRBD1 or TRBD2 (5 bases each). Germline-derived CDR1 and CDR2 are LNHNV and YYDKDF (reference sequence). This CDR3 is 15 amino acids long. V dropped 1 base and J dropped 5 bases, with 12 bases sitting between them. CDR3 amino acids: CATSRGGGFNNEQFF. CDR3 nucleotide sequence: TGTGCCACCAGCAGAGGGGGCGGGTTCAACAATGAGCAGTTCTTC.

This clone was recorded many times. This chain connects TRBV11-3 to TRBJ2-7; perhaps TRBD1 as D (5 bases). CDR3 size: 14 residues. Trimming removed 2 bases at V and 3 bases at J, with 11 bases between. Germline V lookup: CDR1 SGHNT, CDR2 YENEEA. The CDR3, as DNA: TGTGCCAGCAGCTTAATAGACAGAAACTACGAGCAGTACTTC. It specifies CASSLIDRNYEQYF.

The genes are TRBV29-1 and TRBJ1-4; D is undetermined. Trimming pared 7 bases from V and 8 bases from J, leaving 17 bases between. The CDR3 spans 13 residues. The germline CDR1 and CDR2 sequences are SQVTM and ANQGSEA. The CDR3 spells CSAQENTEEKLFF. CDR3 in DNA: TGCAGCGCCCAAGAGAACACTGAGGAAAAACTGTTTTTT. Using reference TRBV29-1 and TRBJ1-4 for the parts outside the CDR3, the full variable domain is SAVISQKPSRDICQRGTSLTIQCQVDSQVTMMFWYRQQPGQSLTLIATANQGSEATYESGFVIDKFPISRPNLTFSTLTVSNMSPEDSSIYLCSAQENTEEKLFFGSGTQLSVL.

The chain links TRBV7-1 to TRBJ1-5; D is undetermined. TRBV7-1 is an open reading frame, and its role is uncertain. V lost 4 bases and J lost 4, with 8 bases in between. The CDR3 is 13 amino acids. The CDR3 bases are TGTGCCAGCAGCTTCGGGAAAAATCAGCCCCAGCATTTT. Protein product: CASSFGKNQPQHF.

The chain uses TRBV28 and TRBJ2-7, with D unclear. Germline V gives CDR1 MDHEN, CDR2 SYDVKM. The V end was cut by 3 bases, the J end by 12 bases, with 15 bases between. This CDR3 is built from 12 residues. CDR3 bases: TGTGCCAGCAGTTTGAGGACCCATGGGCCGTACTTC. It encodes CASSLRTHGPYF.

The gene calls are TRBV15 and TRBJ1-1, with D tentatively TRBD1 (5 bases). Germline V CDR1 and CDR2: LNHNV, YYDKDF (reference sequence). V was pared by 0 bases and J by 10 bases, with 15 bases between. There are 14 residues in the CDR3. The CDR3 is CATSRDRLQELAFF. The DNA for the CDR3 is TGTGCCACCAGCAGAGATCGGCTACAGGAGCTAGCTTTCTTT.

This clone was recorded a few times. V is TRBV11-3 and J is TRBJ2-1; no clear D. The CDR3 sequence is 15 residues long. The germline V gene encodes CDR1 SGHNT and CDR2 YENEEA. Trimming shortened V by 5 bases and J by 0 bases, and 11 bases separated the two germline ends. CDR3 sequence (DNA): TGTGCCAGCAGCCGACATTTAAACTCCTACAATGAGCAGTTCTTC. Protein product: CASSRHLNSYNEQFF.

Many counts were recorded for this clone. The rearrangement links TRBV11-3 to TRBJ2-1; no clear D gene. Trimming removed 3 bases from V and 2 bases from J, with 11 bases in between. Germline V gene sequence: CDR1 SGHNT, CDR2 YENEEA. The CDR3 consists of 15 residues. CDR3 in amino acids: CASSLRQSTYNEQFF. The CDR3 DNA follows: TGTGCCAGCAGCTTGAGGCAGTCTACCTACAATGAGCAGTTCTTC.

This clone was detected a few times. The rearrangement uses TRBV10-2 and TRBJ1-1, with unresolved D. The germline CDR1 and CDR2 sequences are WSHSY and SAAADI. There are 13 residues in the CDR3. Trimming left V 8 bases short and J 1 base short, with 11 bases between. The CDR3 protein is CASSQRGNTEAFF. Here the CDR3 DNA reads TGCGCCAGCTCACAGCGGGGGAACACTGAAGCTTTCTTT.

This clone was observed a handful of times. This chain joins TRBV28 and TRBJ2-3, with unresolved D. In germline, CDR1 is MDHEN, CDR2 SYDVKM. V lost 4 bases and J 1 base, leaving 12 bases between the germline ends. This CDR3 is built from 15 residues. CDR3 sequence reads: CASSSRLLGTDTQYF. The CDR3 DNA sequence: TGTGCCAGCAGTTCCCGGCTGTTAGGCACAGATACGCAGTATTTT.

V usage is TRBV10-3 and J usage is TRBJ2-7; D is possibly TRBD2 (5 bases). In germline, CDR1 is ENHRY, CDR2 SYGVKD. The length of the CDR3 is 15 residues. Trimming removed 2 bases at V and 7 bases at J, with 18 bases between. The CDR3 protein is CAISETGGHGEEQYF. As DNA, the CDR3 is TGTGCCATCAGTGAGACGGGTGGCCACGGGGAGGAGCAGTACTTC.